This TCR beta chain derives from a study of blood T cell repertoires in COVID-19. Sequenced by immunoSEQ multiplex PCR; TCRdb stores in-frame clones only, minus some. Counted here are roughly 400,000 clones, around nine tenths occurring once; the ten biggest clones make up roughly a tenth. Enrollees, about 18 to 89 years old, lived in 24 US areas. Deletions cut 7 bases from V and 6 bases from J, with 13 bases between. Germline V gene lookup returns CDR1 SEHNR and CDR2 FQNEAQ (reference sequence). This CDR3 has 13 amino acids. The receptor was derived from a woman aged 50 to 65 who had recovered from COVID-19. The rearrangement links TRBV7-9 to TRBJ2-1; D not certain. The sequencing sample was made of PBMCs or T cells enriched from blood (not recorded which). CDR3 residues: CASTIDSVNEQFF. CDR3 bases: TGTGCCAGCACCATAGACTCAGTCAATGAGCAGTTCTTC. The whole variable domain, remainder taken from reference TRBV7-9 and TRBJ2-1, is DTGVSQNPRHKITKRGQNVTFRCDPISEHNRLYWYRQTLGQGPEFLTYFQNEAQLEKSRLLSDRFSAERPKGSFSTLEIQRTEQGDSAMYLCASTIDSVNEQFFGPGTRLTVL.